The text below deals with one TCR beta chain. The target antigen is unknown. The data originate from a study of vaccination effects on CD4 cells after COVID-19. Study in general: Sampling occurred a median 72 days post second dose, range 14 to 241. Study outcomes and limitations: Late in the post-vaccination period, infection-induced and vaccine-induced clones underwent marked clonal contraction.

Only in-frame clones appear in the TCRdb table, and some are missing; sequencing was by immunoSEQ multiplex PCR. The table shows over 35,000 clones, with over 65% occurring only once. CD4+ T cells were isolated after 10 days of culture. The person had PCR-confirmed SARS-CoV-2 infection between March and December 2020. Two-dose vaccination with either BNT162b2 or mRNA-1273 was given to the participants. The CDR3 sequence is 13 residues long. The V gene end was trimmed by 4 bases and the J gene end by 10 bases; junction bases not matched to a gene: 5. In germline, CDR1 is SGHRS, CDR2 YFSETQ. The gene calls are TRBV5-1 and TRBJ2-1; TRBD2 matches 10 bases. The specimen comprised CD4+ T cells from PBMCs cultured without peptide, sampled after COVID-19 vaccination. This clonotype originated in a human donor who had a prior SARS-CoV-2 infection. The CDR3 sequence: CASSPGTSAEQFF. Written as DNA, the CDR3 is TGCGCCAGCAGCCCCGGGACTAGCGCCGAGCAGTTCTTC.